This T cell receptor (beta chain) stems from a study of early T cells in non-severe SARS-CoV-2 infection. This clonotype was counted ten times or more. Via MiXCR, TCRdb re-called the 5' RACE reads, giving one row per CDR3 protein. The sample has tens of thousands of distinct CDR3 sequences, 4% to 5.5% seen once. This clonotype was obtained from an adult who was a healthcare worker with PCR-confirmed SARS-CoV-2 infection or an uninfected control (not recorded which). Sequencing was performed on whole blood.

CDR3 DNA: TGTGCCGTGCAGGGGGCTTGGTCCTACGAGCAGTACTTC. Translating it yields CAVQGAWSYEQYF. The genes are TRBV30 and TRBJ2-7; 8 bases line up with TRBD1. The CDR3 contains 13 residues. CDR1 is GTSNPN and CDR2 is SVGIG in the germline V gene (reference sequence). V lost 8 bases to trimming and J lost 1 base; unmatched junction nucleotides: 7.